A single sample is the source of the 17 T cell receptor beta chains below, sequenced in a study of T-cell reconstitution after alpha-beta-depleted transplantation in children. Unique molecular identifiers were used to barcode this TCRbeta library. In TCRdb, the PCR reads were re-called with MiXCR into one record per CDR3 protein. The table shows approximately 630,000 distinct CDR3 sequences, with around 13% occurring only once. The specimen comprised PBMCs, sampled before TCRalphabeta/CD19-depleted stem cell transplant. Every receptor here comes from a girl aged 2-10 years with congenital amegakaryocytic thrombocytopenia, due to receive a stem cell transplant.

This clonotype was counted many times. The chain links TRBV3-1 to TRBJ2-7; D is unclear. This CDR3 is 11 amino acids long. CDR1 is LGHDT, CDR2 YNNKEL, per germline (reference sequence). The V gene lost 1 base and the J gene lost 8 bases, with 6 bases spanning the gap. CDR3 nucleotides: TGTGCCAGCAGCCAAGGGGAAAAGCAGTACTTC. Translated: CASSQGEKQYF.

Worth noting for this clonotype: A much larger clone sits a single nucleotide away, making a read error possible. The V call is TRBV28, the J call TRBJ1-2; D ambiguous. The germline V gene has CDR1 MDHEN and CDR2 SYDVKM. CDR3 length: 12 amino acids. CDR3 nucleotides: TGTGCCAGCAGTTTGGAGACCTATGGCTACCCCTTC. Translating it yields CASSLETYGYPF.

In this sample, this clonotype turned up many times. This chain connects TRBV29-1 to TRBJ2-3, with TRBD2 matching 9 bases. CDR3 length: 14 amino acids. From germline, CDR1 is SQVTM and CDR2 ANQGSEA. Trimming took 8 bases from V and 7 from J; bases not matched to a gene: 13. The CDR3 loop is CSTILAGEGHTQYF. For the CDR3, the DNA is TGCAGCACAATTTTAGCGGGAGAGGGCCATACGCAGTATTTT.

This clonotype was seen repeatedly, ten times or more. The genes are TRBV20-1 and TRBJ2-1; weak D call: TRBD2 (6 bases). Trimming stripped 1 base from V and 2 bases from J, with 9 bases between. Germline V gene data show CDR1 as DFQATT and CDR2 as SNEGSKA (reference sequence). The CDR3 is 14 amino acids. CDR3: CSARGGDAYNEQFF. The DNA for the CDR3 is TGCAGTGCTAGAGGGGGGGATGCCTACAATGAGCAGTTCTTC.

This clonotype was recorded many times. The chain's CDR3 is CASSPNSNQPQHF. In DNA, the CDR3 is TGCGCCAGCAGCCCTAATAGCAATCAGCCCCAGCATTTT. The chain links TRBV5-1 to TRBJ1-5; D call uncertain. Germline CDR1 and CDR2: SGHRS and YFSETQ. The ends were cut back, 4 bases at V and 0 bases at J, with 5 bases in the middle. The CDR3 covers 13 residues.

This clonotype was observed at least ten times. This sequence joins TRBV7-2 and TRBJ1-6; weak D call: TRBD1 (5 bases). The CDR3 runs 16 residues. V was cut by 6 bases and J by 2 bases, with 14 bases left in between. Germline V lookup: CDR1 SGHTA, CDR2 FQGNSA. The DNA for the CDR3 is TGTGCCAGCAGTTTGGGACGCCAGGCCTATAATTCACCCCTCCACTTT. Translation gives CASSLGRQAYNSPLHF.

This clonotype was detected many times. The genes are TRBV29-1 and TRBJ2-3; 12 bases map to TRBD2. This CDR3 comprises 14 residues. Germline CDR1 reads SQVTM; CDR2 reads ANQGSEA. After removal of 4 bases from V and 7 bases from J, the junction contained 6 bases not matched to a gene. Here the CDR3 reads CSVVLAGGLYTQYF. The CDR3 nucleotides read TGCAGCGTTGTACTAGCGGGAGGTTTGTATACGCAGTATTTT.

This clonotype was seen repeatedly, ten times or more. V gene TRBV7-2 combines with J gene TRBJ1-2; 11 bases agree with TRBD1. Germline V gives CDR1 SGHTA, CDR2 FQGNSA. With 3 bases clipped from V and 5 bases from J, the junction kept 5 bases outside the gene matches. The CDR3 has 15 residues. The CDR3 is CASSFPGTGGYGYTF. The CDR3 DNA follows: TGTGCCAGCAGCTTCCCCGGGACAGGGGGATATGGCTACACCTTC.

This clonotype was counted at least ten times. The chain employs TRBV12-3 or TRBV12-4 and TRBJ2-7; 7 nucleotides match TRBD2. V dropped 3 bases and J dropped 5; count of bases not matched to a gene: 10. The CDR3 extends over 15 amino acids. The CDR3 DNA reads TGTGCCAGCAGTTTTACTAGCGCGAGGGCCGACGAGCAGTACTTC. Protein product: CASSFTSARADEQYF.

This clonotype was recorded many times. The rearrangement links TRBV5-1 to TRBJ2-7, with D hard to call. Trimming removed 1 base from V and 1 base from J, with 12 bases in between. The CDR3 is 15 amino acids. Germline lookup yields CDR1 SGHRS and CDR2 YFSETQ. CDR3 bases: TGCGCCAGCAGCTTGCGCGCCAGTTTGTCCTACGAGCAGTACTTC. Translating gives CASSLRASLSYEQYF.

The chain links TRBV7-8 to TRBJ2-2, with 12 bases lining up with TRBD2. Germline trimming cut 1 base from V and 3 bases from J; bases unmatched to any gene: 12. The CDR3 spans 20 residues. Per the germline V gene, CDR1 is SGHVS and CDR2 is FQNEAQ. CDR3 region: CASSLVRLAGGPSHTGELFF. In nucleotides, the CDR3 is TGTGCCAGCAGCTTAGTTCGTCTAGCGGGAGGGCCATCGCACACCGGGGAGCTGTTTTTT.

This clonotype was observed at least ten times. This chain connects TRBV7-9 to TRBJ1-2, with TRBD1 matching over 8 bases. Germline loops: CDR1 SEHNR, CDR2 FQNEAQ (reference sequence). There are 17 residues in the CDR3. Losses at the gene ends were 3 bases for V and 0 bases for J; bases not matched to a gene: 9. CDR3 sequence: CASSFPGTGLSNYGYTF. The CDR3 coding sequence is TGTGCCAGCAGCTTCCCCGGGACAGGACTTTCTAACTATGGCTACACCTTC.

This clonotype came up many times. The CDR3 region is CSARDHRGETIYF. CDR3 nucleotides: TGCAGTGCGCGGGACCACCGGGGGGAGACCATATATTTT. The V call is TRBV20-1, the J call TRBJ1-3; a possible D gene is TRBD1 (5 bases). Germline CDR1 is DFQATT and CDR2 is SNEGSKA (reference sequence). CDR3 length: 13 residues. The germline V and J ends were trimmed by 6 bases and 10 bases, with 19 bases remaining between them.

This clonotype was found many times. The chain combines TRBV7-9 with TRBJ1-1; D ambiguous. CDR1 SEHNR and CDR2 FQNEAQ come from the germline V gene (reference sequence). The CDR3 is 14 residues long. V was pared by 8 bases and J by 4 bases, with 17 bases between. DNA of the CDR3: TGTGCCAGCCCGTGGGGTCCACTCCGCACTGAAGCTTTCTTT. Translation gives CASPWGPLRTEAFF.

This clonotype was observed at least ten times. The CDR3 protein is CAISEGSGGFPHEQFF. CDR3 sequence (DNA): TGTGCCATCAGTGAGGGGTCGGGAGGGTTCCCCCACGAGCAGTTCTTC. The genes are TRBV10-3 and TRBJ2-1; 8 bases are shared with TRBD2. Per germline, CDR1 ENHRY and CDR2 SYGVKD. J was trimmed by 10 bases and V by 2 bases; bases with no gene match: 13. CDR3 size: 16 residues.

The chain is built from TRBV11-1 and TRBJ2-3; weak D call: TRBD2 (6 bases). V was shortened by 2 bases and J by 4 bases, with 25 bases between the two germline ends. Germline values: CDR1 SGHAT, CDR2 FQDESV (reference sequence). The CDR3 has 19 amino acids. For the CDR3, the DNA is TGTGCCAGCAGCTTACCCGGAGGGCCCGAGGCAAACGTCCCAGATACGCAGTATTTT. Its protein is CASSLPGGPEANVPDTQYF.

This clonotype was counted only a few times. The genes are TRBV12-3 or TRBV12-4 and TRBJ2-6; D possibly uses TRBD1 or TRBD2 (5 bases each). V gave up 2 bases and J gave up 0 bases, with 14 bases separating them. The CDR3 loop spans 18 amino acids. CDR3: CASSLMGVLLSGANVLTF. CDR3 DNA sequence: TGTGCCAGCAGTTTAATGGGGGTGCTCCTCTCTGGGGCCAACGTCCTGACTTTC.